This T cell receptor (beta chain) was profiled in a study of blood T cells in healthy people across ages. Per individual sample, total RNA of at least 5.5 micrograms was extracted. Using a J-beta primer mix together with a sample-barcoded 5' primer, a second PCR was run for roughly 7 to 11 cycles. Each cDNA molecule was tagged by a template-switch adaptor with 12 random nucleotides. TCRdb used MiXCR to reprocess the 5' RACE reads, holding one entry per CDR3 protein. The profile shows about 560,000 distinct CDR3 sequences, approximately 26% of them singletons. CDR1 and CDR2 (germline): SGHKS, YYEKEE (reference sequence). The ends lost 4 bases at V and 1 base at J; junction bases unmatched: 9. The CDR3 has 18 amino acids. This sample also belongs to another study, concerning T cells of mothers and their children. From that second work: Samples were obtained from a few healthy Caucasian mothers and their six children.

This rearrangement joins TRBV5-5 to TRBJ2-2; 11 bases align to TRBD1. Sequences were obtained from blood. This TCR was sampled from a boy younger than 10 in good health. CDR3 loop: CASSIRTGGSLNTGELFF. CDR3 sequence (DNA): TGTGCCAGCAGCATCAGGACAGGGGGCTCCCTGAACACCGGGGAGCTGTTTTTT.